Shown below are 10 T cell receptor beta chains from a single sample sequenced in a study of Ad26.COV2.S vaccination and SARS-CoV-2 variants. Sequencing used immunoSEQ multiplex PCR; TCRdb keeps in-frame clones, though not all of them. The sample carries hundreds of thousands of clones, approximately 90% recorded once. Indicated treatment: 15 to 20 received Ad26.COV2.S at low or high dose, single or two shots; several received placebo; per-sample allocation not given. After the first vaccine or placebo injection, samples were drawn on day 63. This specimen consisted of peripheral blood, obtained in a trial of Ad26.COV2.S vaccine versus placebo. Every receptor here comes from a person aged 18-65 years who received the Ad26.COV2.S COVID-19 vaccine or a placebo.

This chain uses TRBV15 with TRBJ2-3, with D maybe TRBD2 (7 bases). Trimming took 0 bases from V and 6 from J, leaving 16 bases between them. The germline CDR1 and CDR2 sequences are LNHNV and YYDKDF (reference sequence). This CDR3 is built from 16 residues. The CDR3 reads CATSREGGGDVDTQYF. The CDR3 bases are TGTGCCACCAGCAGAGAAGGAGGGGGGGACGTGGATACGCAGTATTTT.

The rearrangement uses TRBV6-1 and TRBJ1-2, with D unresolved. V gave up 2 bases and J gave up 3 bases, with 16 bases separating them. This CDR3 has 16 amino acids. CDR1 and CDR2 from the germline V gene are MNHNS and SASEGT. Written as DNA, the CDR3 is TGTGCCAGCAGTGAAATTCCCAGGAGGACTCACTATGGCTACACCTTC. Encoded protein: CASSEIPRRTHYGYTF.

CDR3: CASSATSGGYEQYF. In DNA form, the CDR3 reads TGTGCCAGCAGCGCAACTAGCGGGGGATACGAGCAGTACTTC. The rearrangement links TRBV9 to TRBJ2-7; TRBD2 matches 11 bases. V was clipped by 3 bases and J by 4 bases; unmatched bases: 3. The CDR3 is made up of 14 amino acids. Germline CDR1 reads SGDLS; CDR2 reads YYNGEE.

The chain couples TRBV2 to TRBJ2-3; D unclear. The CDR3 extends over 18 amino acids. Germline CDR1 reads SNHLY; CDR2 reads FYNNEI. V shed 4 bases and J shed 0 bases, with 20 bases lying between them. CDR3 residues: CASSGVARSISSTDTQYF. The CDR3, as DNA: TGTGCCAGCAGTGGTGTGGCCCGGAGCATCTCTAGCACAGATACGCAGTATTTT. Full variable domain (rest looked up from reference TRBV2 and TRBJ2-3): EPEVTQTPSHQVTQMGQEVILRCVPISNHLYFYWYRQILGQKVEFLVSFYNNEISEKSEIFDDQFSVERPDGSNFTLKIRSTKLEDSAMYFCASSGVARSISSTDTQYFGPGTRLTVL.

The chain is built from TRBV25-1 and TRBJ2-1; D is unclear. Germline V lookup: CDR1 MGHDK, CDR2 SYGVNS. V was pared by 4 bases and J by 0 bases, with 10 bases between. The length of the CDR3 is 15 residues. CDR3 nucleotide sequence: TGTGCCAGCAGTGGAAGTAGCCGCTCCTACAATGAGCAGTTCTTC. This codes for CASSGSSRSYNEQFF.

The chain has TRBV27 and TRBJ2-5, with 7 nucleotides matching TRBD2. There are 13 residues in the CDR3. The V segment lost 5 bases and the J segment 5 bases; nucleotides outside the gene matches: 5. CDR1 and CDR2 (germline): MNHEY, SMNVEV (reference sequence). The CDR3 loop reads CASSPSGTETQYF. The CDR3, as DNA: TGTGCCAGCAGTCCGAGCGGGACGGAGACCCAGTACTTC.

The chain employs TRBV5-1 and TRBJ2-5, with D unresolved. The CDR3 consists of 16 residues. Trimming stripped 0 bases from V and 2 bases from J, with 14 bases between. Germline values: CDR1 SGHRS, CDR2 YFSETQ. Here the CDR3 DNA reads TGCGCCAGCAGCTTGGCCATAGGCAGCATACAAGAGACCCAGTACTTC. Its protein is CASSLAIGSIQETQYF.

The CDR3 region has the DNA TGTGCCAGCACTAGACCGGGACTAGACTACAATGAGCAGTTCTTC. As protein: CASTRPGLDYNEQFF. The chain employs TRBV27 and TRBJ2-1; TRBD2 aligns across 8 bases. Trimming at V came to 7 bases and at J to 3 bases, leaving 8 bases not matched to a gene. The germline V gene encodes CDR1 MNHEY and CDR2 SMNVEV (reference sequence). This CDR3 contains 15 residues.

The gene calls are TRBV4-1 and TRBJ2-7, with D uncertain. V gave up 4 bases and J gave up 4 bases, with 20 bases separating them. The CDR3 totals 16 residues. Looked up from germline, CDR1 is MGHRA and CDR2 is YSYEKL. The chain's CDR3 is CASSLLPGGVRYEQYF. The CDR3 DNA reads TGCGCCAGCAGCCTCCTTCCTGGTGGCGTTCGATACGAGCAGTACTTC.

The DNA for the CDR3 is TGTGCCAGCAGCTATCGGGGACAGGGCTACGAGCAGTACTTC. Protein product: CASSYRGQGYEQYF. The chain recombines TRBV6-5 with TRBJ2-7, with TRBD1 identical over 9 bases. Germline-derived CDR1 and CDR2 are MNHEY and SVGAGI. The CDR3 runs 14 residues. V lost 6 bases to trimming and J lost 3 bases; unmatched junction nucleotides: 6.